The following is a T cell receptor (beta chain) sequence with its context. This specimen belongs to a study of graft-versus-host responses after intestinal transplantation. J gave up 7 bases and V 2 bases, and 3 bases lay outside the gene matches. The CDR3 is 13 amino acids. Germline values: CDR1 MGHRA, CDR2 YSYEKL. Profiling relied on immunoSEQ multiplex PCR, and the TCRdb table lists in-frame clones only, not all of them. The table records approximately 22,000 clones, about half of them present only once. Sequencing was performed on alloreactive CD4+ T cells from a mixed lymphocyte reaction culture, taken before intestinal transplant. Subset defined: CFSE-low proliferating T cells sorted from approximately six-day pre-transplant mixed lymphocyte reaction (GvH or HvG direction). This sequence joins TRBV4-1 and TRBJ1-2, with 8 bases identical to TRBD1. This TCR was recovered from a human patient who received an intestinal transplant. The CDR3 sequence: CASSQQGAGGYTF. DNA for the CDR3: TGCGCCAGCAGCCAACAGGGGGCAGGTGGCTACACCTTC.